This is a list of T cell receptor beta chains from one sample in a study of cytomegalovirus exposure and HLA in healthy donors. Method: immunoSEQ multiplex PCR; TCRdb's copy keeps in-frame clones and lacks some. The sample gives roughly 180,000 clones, about 84% of which show up once; 4.8% is in the top ten. The sequencing sample was made of PBMCs. Source of these receptors: a man between 18 and 35 years old in good health and CMV-seronegative. CDR3s include the opening cysteine and the closing phenylalanine or tryptophan. D genes are given only for firm matches. The size entry is marked missing in some rows and otherwise reads once, few, many or a size class.

j_call,v_call,d_call,clone_size,cdr3_aa,cdr3_nt
TRBJ2-5,TRBV19,TRBD1,.,CASSPRTGWETQYF,TGTGCCAGTAGTCCTAGGACAGGGTGGGAGACCCAGTACTTC
TRBJ2-7,TRBV11-3,TRBD2,.,CASSLGPGEGAYEQYF,TGTGCCAGCAGCTTAGGTCCGGGGGAGGGCGCGTACGAGCAGTACTTC
TRBJ2-1,TRBV28,TRBD1,.,CASSRTRTGVNNEQFF,TGTGCCAGCAGTCGCACCAGGACAGGGGTAAACAATGAGCAGTTCTTC
TRBJ2-1,TRBV4-1,.,.,CASSQDLLLVYNEQFF,TGCGCCAGCAGCCAAGATCTCCTACTTGTCTACAATGAGCAGTTCTTC
TRBJ1-6,TRBV5-4,.,.,CASSLTRYNSPLHF,TGTGCCAGCAGCTTGACCCGGTATAATTCACCCCTCCACTTT
TRBJ2-2,TRBV2,TRBD1,few,CASSAIRTGPNTGELFF,TGTGCCAGCAGTGCCATCCGGACAGGGCCGAACACCGGGGAGCTGTTTTTT
TRBJ2-7,TRBV9,TRBD1,.,CASSVRQGAPSYEQYF,TGTGCCAGCAGCGTCCGACAGGGGGCACCCTCCTACGAGCAGTACTTC
TRBJ2-1,TRBV5-1,TRBD2,.,CASSFPSGGAGEQFF,TGCGCCAGCAGCTTCCCTAGCGGGGGGGCTGGGGAGCAGTTCTTC
TRBJ2-7,TRBV2,.,.,CASTPGWGRLTYEQYF,TGTGCCAGCACCCCCGGATGGGGGCGGCTAACCTACGAGCAGTACTTC
TRBJ2-2,TRBV2,.,.,CASTGGHLNTGELFF,TGTGCCAGCACGGGGGGACACTTGAACACCGGGGAGCTGTTTTTT
TRBJ1-1,TRBV18,.,.,CASSPRTTVGYTEAFF,TGTGCCAGCTCACCACGGACAACAGTGGGATACACTGAAGCTTTCTTT
TRBJ2-1,TRBV19,.,.,CASTPFPGQSSYNEQFF,TGTGCCAGTACCCCTTTCCCGGGACAAAGCTCCTACAATGAGCAGTTCTTC
TRBJ1-1,TRBV5-1,.,.,CASSLARQPNTEAFF,TGCGCCAGCAGCTTGGCCAGGCAGCCAAACACTGAAGCTTTCTTT
TRBJ1-6,TRBV6-5,.,.,CASSFSPVNSPLHF,TGTGCCAGCAGTTTCTCTCCGGTGAATTCACCCCTCCACTTT
TRBJ1-2,TRBV9,.,.,CASSVEGLGGYTF,TGTGCCAGCAGCGTAGAGGGGCTCGGGGGCTACACCTTC
TRBJ2-2,TRBV27,TRBD2,.,CASTLAGVRELFF,TGTGCCAGCACACTAGCGGGAGTCCGGGAGCTGTTTTTT
TRBJ1-2,TRBV7-9,TRBD1,.,CASSSQGELNYGYTF,TGTGCCAGCAGCTCACAGGGGGAACTGAACTATGGCTACACCTTC
TRBJ1-5,TRBV28,.,.,CASSLARSGFQPQHF,TGTGCCAGCAGTTTGGCCCGGTCAGGGTTTCAGCCCCAGCATTTT
TRBJ1-5,TRBV7-2,.,.,CASSLPGYQPQHF,TGTGCCAGCAGCTTACCGGGTTATCAGCCCCAGCATTTT
TRBJ1-6,TRBV5-4,.,.,CASSLAGTDPLHF,TGTGCCAGCAGCTTGGCCGGTACAGACCCCCTCCACTTT
TRBJ1-1,TRBV15,.,.,CATSRGGNTEAFF,TGTGCCACCAGCAGAGGAGGGAACACTGAAGCTTTCTTT
TRBJ1-5,TRBV30,.,once,CAWSVRGGNQPQHF,TGTGCCTGGAGTGTACGGGGTGGGAATCAGCCCCAGCATTTT
TRBJ2-7,TRBV27,TRBD1,.,CASSWGDRVYEQYF,TGTGCCAGCAGTTGGGGAGACAGGGTCTACGAGCAGTACTTC
TRBJ2-2,TRBV7-6,.,.,CASSLRVGELFF,TGTGCCAGCAGCTTACGGGTGGGGGAGCTGTTTTTT
TRBJ2-1,TRBV5-6,TRBD2,.,CASSLRLAGVSSYNEQFF,TGTGCCAGCAGCTTGAGACTAGCGGGGGTGAGCTCCTACAATGAGCAGTTCTTC
TRBJ2-5,TRBV10-3,TRBD2,.,CATPSREGPETQYF,TGTGCCACCCCTTCGCGGGAGGGCCCTGAGACCCAGTACTTC
TRBJ1-1,TRBV5-4,.,.,CASSSTRLAPTEAFF,TGTGCCAGCAGCTCGACCCGACTCGCCCCCACTGAAGCTTTCTTT
TRBJ1-1,TRBV5-1,TRBD1,once,CASGRDRSTTEAFF,TGCGCCAGCGGTCGGGACAGATCAACCACTGAAGCTTTCTTT
TRBJ2-2,TRBV7-2,.,once,CASSLRGGRYAGELLF,TGTGCCAGCAGCTTAAGGGGGGGCAGGTACGCCGGGGAGCTGCTTTTT
TRBJ2-7,TRBV10-3,.,.,CAISDPGPGEQYF,TGTGCCATCAGTGACCCTGGGCCAGGGGAGCAGTACTTC
TRBJ1-6,TRBV5-5,.,.,CASSLVAISPLHF,TGTGCCAGCAGCTTGGTTGCTATTTCACCCCTCCACTTT
TRBJ2-1,TRBV19,TRBD2,.,CASSVFSGRAYNEQFF,TGTGCCAGTAGTGTCTTTAGCGGGAGGGCCTACAATGAGCAGTTCTTC
TRBJ2-7,TRBV7-9,.,.,CASSPPTGRHYEQYF,TGTGCCAGCAGCCCGCCTACGGGGAGACACTACGAGCAGTACTTC
TRBJ2-7,TRBV19,TRBD2,.,CASSTGGLAGSSYEQYF,TGTGCCAGTAGTACGGGGGGACTAGCGGGTAGCTCCTACGAGCAGTACTTC
TRBJ2-7,TRBV18,TRBD2,.,CASSEGLAATYEQYF,TGTGCCAGCTCAGAAGGACTAGCAGCGACCTACGAGCAGTACTTC
TRBJ2-1,TRBV19,TRBD1,.,CASSPRQGGYNEQFF,TGTGCCAGTAGTCCCAGACAGGGCGGGTACAATGAGCAGTTCTTC
TRBJ2-1,TRBV6-5,TRBD2,.,CASSSLSGRPKEQFF,TGTGCCAGCAGTTCCCTTAGCGGGAGGCCGAAAGAGCAGTTCTTC
TRBJ2-7,TRBV30,.,.,CAWSGGRRFYEQYF,TGTGCCTGGAGTGGGGGGCGTCGTTTCTACGAGCAGTACTTC
TRBJ2-2,TRBV29-1,.,.,CSVVADTGELFF,TGCAGCGTTGTGGCCGATACCGGGGAGCTGTTTTTT
TRBJ2-7,TRBV7-2,TRBD1,.,CASSLDRGTYEQYF,TGTGCCAGCAGCTTAGACAGGGGGACCTACGAGCAGTACTTC
TRBJ1-3,TRBV11-2,.,.,CASSPTRISGNTIYF,TGTGCCAGCAGCCCGACACGTATCTCTGGAAACACCATATATTTT
TRBJ2-7,TRBV28,.,.,CASSSPSAWPYEQYF,TGTGCCAGCAGTTCCCCTAGCGCCTGGCCCTACGAGCAGTACTTC
TRBJ2-3,TRBV5-1,.,.,CASSLERNTDTQYF,TGCGCCAGCAGCTTGGAGCGGAACACAGATACGCAGTATTTT
TRBJ2-7,TRBV5-1,.,.,CASSLQAGRLYEQYF,TGCGCCAGCAGCTTGCAGGCGGGACGTTTGTACGAGCAGTACTTC
TRBJ2-7,TRBV7-9,TRBD1,.,CSSSSESGQGFYEQYF,TGTTCCAGCAGCTCAGAGTCGGGACAGGGGTTCTACGAGCAGTACTTC
TRBJ2-1,TRBV28,TRBD1,once,CASTTQRGQGAGNEQFF,TGTGCCAGCACTACTCAAAGGGGACAGGGGGCCGGGAATGAGCAGTTCTTC
TRBJ2-1,TRBV18,.,few,CASSLSEQFF,TGTGCCAGCTCGCTGAGTGAGCAGTTCTTC
TRBJ2-7,TRBV7-2,TRBD2,.,CASSSLGLAVGEQYF,TGTGCCAGCAGCTCCCTCGGACTAGCCGTAGGCGAGCAGTACTTC
TRBJ1-2,TRBV18,TRBD1,.,CASSPRDRVFGYTF,TGTGCCAGCTCACCAAGGGACAGGGTTTTTGGCTACACCTTC
TRBJ2-1,TRBV5-4,.,.,CASTVGHPEDNEQFF,TGTGCCAGCACCGTGGGACACCCTGAGGATAATGAGCAGTTCTTC
TRBJ2-3,TRBV27,TRBD1,.,CASSLRTGLADTQYF,TGTGCCAGCAGTTTAAGGACAGGGTTGGCAGATACGCAGTATTTT
TRBJ2-7,TRBV19,TRBD1,.,CASSIGTGVYEQYF,TGTGCCAGTAGTATCGGGACAGGGGTATACGAGCAGTACTTC
TRBJ2-7,TRBV10-3,TRBD2,.,CAISDVLAGTSYEQYF,TGTGCCATCAGTGACGTGCTAGCGGGGACCTCCTACGAGCAGTACTTC
TRBJ2-7,TRBV9,.,.,CASSVRDYAGDEQYF,TGTGCCAGCAGCGTCAGAGACTATGCCGGGGACGAGCAGTACTTC
TRBJ2-1,TRBV4-2,.,.,CASSQDSGMGLLEQFF,TGTGCCAGCAGCCAAGATTCGGGGATGGGGTTGTTGGAGCAGTTCTTC
TRBJ1-1,TRBV19,TRBD1,.,CASSIETGGAFF,TGTGCCAGTAGTATAGAGACAGGGGGAGCTTTCTTT
TRBJ2-7,TRBV6-1,.,.,CASILSRPPYEQYF,TGTGCCAGCATACTAAGCCGGCCCCCCTACGAGCAGTACTTC